A single sample is the source of the 20 T cell receptor beta chains below, sequenced in a study of T-cell memory formation after mild COVID-19. Via MiXCR, TCRdb re-called the 5' RACE reads, giving one row per CDR3 protein. This table has a few hundred thousand distinct CDR3 sequences, 16% appearing once. Sequences were obtained from PBMCs or a T cell subset sorted from them (not recorded which). These receptors all come from a young man who had mild COVID-19 (a few samples of this study predate the infection). Cell type and time point are not known.

The chain has TRBV6-6 and TRBJ1-3; D not resolved. V was shortened by 2 bases and J by 0 bases, with 14 bases between the two germline ends. This CDR3 spans 17 amino acids. Per germline, CDR1 MNHNY and CDR2 SVGAGI (reference sequence). The DNA of the CDR3 is TGTGCCAGCAGTTACATGGTCTGGGCGAACTCTGGAAACACCATATATTTT. Translated: CASSYMVWANSGNTIYF.

The table lists this clonotype with a few counts. CDR3 coding DNA: TGTGCCAGCAGTTTATACGAGGGCTTGAACACTGAAGCTTTCTTT. It specifies CASSLYEGLNTEAFF. V is TRBV12-3 or TRBV12-4 and J is TRBJ1-1; D gene uncertain. V was pared by 2 bases and J by 0 bases, with 10 bases between. The CDR3 has 15 amino acids.

This clonotype was counted ten times or more. J is TRBJ2-6 and V is TRBV7-2; D gene ambiguous. The CDR3 contains 16 residues. Trimming shortened V by 4 bases and J by 0 bases, and 10 bases separated the two germline ends. Germline V gene sequence: CDR1 SGHTA, CDR2 FQGNSA. This CDR3 is CASSSHGASGANVLTF. CDR3 in DNA: TGTGCCAGCAGCTCCCACGGAGCCTCTGGGGCCAACGTCCTGACTTTC.

This clonotype appeared a few times. The chain couples TRBV3-1 to TRBJ2-5, with TRBD2 matching over 10 bases. CDR3 length: 16 residues. Trimming removed 1 base from V and 1 base from J; junction bases left unmatched: 3. CDR1 and CDR2 from the germline V gene are LGHDT and YNNKEL (reference sequence). In DNA form, the CDR3 reads TGTGCCAGCAGCCAAGGCCTAGCGGGGGCCCAAGAGACCCAGTACTTC. The encoded protein is CASSQGLAGAQETQYF.

This clonotype is classed as medium-sized. The J gene is TRBJ2-4, the V gene TRBV7-2, with TRBD2 matching 7 bases. This CDR3 contains 15 residues. The germline V gene encodes CDR1 SGHTA and CDR2 FQGNSA. The J segment lost 1 base and the V segment lost 5 bases, leaving 5 bases of the junction unmatched. The CDR3: CASSRDYGAKNIQYF. DNA of the CDR3: TGTGCCAGCAGCAGGGACTACGGGGCCAAAAACATTCAGTACTTC.

This clonotype was recorded many times. J is TRBJ2-5 and V is TRBV25-1; D gene ambiguous. Germline assignment: CDR1 MGHDK and CDR2 SYGVNS. V was shortened by 6 bases and J by 4 bases, with 3 bases between the two germline ends. The CDR3 runs 10 residues. The chain's CDR3 is CASSLETQYF. The CDR3 DNA reads TGTGCCAGCAGCTTAGAGACCCAGTACTTC.

The rearrangement links TRBV5-1 to TRBJ2-7; D gene unclear. Trimming stripped 0 bases from V and 2 bases from J, with 9 bases between. CDR3 length: 14 amino acids. Germline CDR1 is SGHRS and CDR2 is YFSETQ. CDR3 loop: CASSLDRSTYEQYF. DNA for the CDR3: TGCGCCAGCAGCTTGGATCGCTCAACCTACGAGCAGTACTTC.

V is TRBV7-9 and J is TRBJ2-1, with 7 bases lining up with TRBD2. The V gene end was trimmed by 0 bases and the J gene end by 8 bases; junction bases not matched to a gene: 7. The CDR3 is made up of 15 amino acids. Germline V gene sequence: CDR1 SEHNR, CDR2 FQNEAQ (reference sequence). This CDR3 reads CASSLATSTGDEQFF. The CDR3 DNA is TGTGCCAGCAGCTTAGCGACTAGCACAGGTGATGAGCAGTTCTTC.

This clonotype was seen a few times. The chain joins TRBV20-1 to TRBJ1-1, with a possible D match to TRBD1 (5 bases). V shed 1 base and J shed 6 bases, with 9 bases lying between them. The CDR3 contains 12 residues. Germline V CDR1 and CDR2: DFQATT, SNEGSKA (reference sequence). CDR3 nucleotides: TGCAGTGCTAGAGCAGGGATCCCTGAAGCTTTCTTT. Translating gives CSARAGIPEAFF.

This clonotype was observed many times. The chain combines TRBV9 with TRBJ2-5; TRBD1 agrees at 9 bases. Germline V gene sequence: CDR1 SGDLS, CDR2 YYNGEE. Trimming cost V 4 bases and J 3 bases; bases outside gene matches: 13. This CDR3 contains 17 residues. The CDR3: CASSSVGQGRGEETQYF. The CDR3 DNA sequence: TGTGCCAGCAGCTCCGTCGGACAGGGGAGAGGAGAAGAGACCCAGTACTTC.

Ten or more counts support this clonotype. The chain recombines TRBV6-1 with TRBJ2-5; 13 bases fit TRBD2. After removal of 4 bases from V and 4 bases from J, the junction contained 0 bases not matched to a gene. There are 14 residues in the CDR3. Germline V lookup: CDR1 MNHNS, CDR2 SASEGT. The CDR3 nucleotides read TGTGCCAGCAGTGGACTAGCGGGGGGAGAGACCCAGTACTTC. Translating gives CASSGLAGGETQYF.

Here the CDR3 reads CATSRAPSSMRTEAFF. DNA of the CDR3: TGTGCCACCAGCAGGGCCCCGTCGTCGATGAGGACTGAAGCTTTCTTT. The chain uses TRBV15 and TRBJ1-1; D remains ambiguous. CDR3 length equals 16 residues. CDR1 and CDR2 (germline): LNHNV, YYDKDF (reference sequence). V dropped 3 bases and J dropped 5 bases, with 19 bases sitting between them.

The V and J genes are TRBV4-3 and TRBJ1-5; no definite D call. The ends were cut back, 1 base at V and 3 bases at J, with 10 bases in the middle. The V gene's germline CDR1 is LGHNA and CDR2 YSLEER. The CDR3 extends over 15 amino acids. The CDR3 protein is CASSQASGHNQPQHF. The CDR3 bases are TGCGCCAGCAGCCAAGCCTCGGGCCACAATCAGCCCCAGCATTTT.

J is TRBJ2-3 and V is TRBV5-1, with D uncertain. Germline V gene lookup returns CDR1 SGHRS and CDR2 YFSETQ. The CDR3 is 16 amino acids. V lost 7 bases and J 2 bases, leaving 20 bases between the germline ends. The CDR3 loop is CASAPVGTGNTDTQYF. The DNA for the CDR3 is TGCGCCAGCGCTCCGGTGGGAACTGGAAACACAGATACGCAGTATTTT.

V is TRBV4-1 and J is TRBJ2-1, with TRBD2 matching 8 bases. Germline V gives CDR1 MGHRA, CDR2 YSYEKL. The CDR3 loop spans 15 amino acids. The V and J ends lost 0 bases and 8 bases, in that order; junction bases with no gene match: 6. Here the CDR3 DNA reads TGCGCCAGCAGCCAAGATCCAGCGGGGGACTATGAGCAGTTCTTC. Amino acid sequence: CASSQDPAGDYEQFF.

This clonotype was seen a few times. The chain links TRBV4-1 to TRBJ2-1, with 9 bases that match TRBD2. The CDR3 length is 15 residues. CDR1 and CDR2 (germline): MGHRA, YSYEKL. J was trimmed by 9 bases and V by 0 bases; bases with no gene match: 6. The CDR3 sequence is CASSQEGGGAGEQFF. DNA of the CDR3: TGCGCCAGCAGCCAAGAAGGCGGGGGGGCGGGTGAGCAGTTCTTC.

The chain couples TRBV5-1 to TRBJ2-7, with TRBD1 matching over 10 bases. The V gene's germline CDR1 is SGHRS and CDR2 YFSETQ. The CDR3 length is 14 residues. V was clipped by 4 bases and J by 3 bases; unmatched bases: 4. The CDR3 sequence: CASSGQGGYYEQYF. For the CDR3, the DNA is TGCGCCAGCAGCGGACAGGGGGGATACTACGAGCAGTACTTC.

This clonotype was seen ten or more times. The chain recombines TRBV29-1 with TRBJ2-1; D gene uncertain. The germline V and J ends were trimmed by 6 bases and 10 bases, with 7 bases remaining between them. Germline V gene data show CDR1 as SQVTM and CDR2 as ANQGSEA. This CDR3 has 9 residues. CDR3 nucleotide sequence: TGCAGCGTCCCGCAGGAGCAGTTCTTC. Protein sequence: CSVPQEQFF.

This clonotype was seen only a few times. This chain uses TRBV6-6 with TRBJ2-5; 9 positions agree with TRBD1. V gave up 5 bases and J gave up 4 bases; unmatched junction bases: 5. This CDR3 comprises 14 residues. Germline V gives CDR1 MNHNY, CDR2 SVGAGI (reference sequence). CDR3 amino acids: CASSIQGAGETQYF. The CDR3 DNA reads as TGTGCCAGCAGTATACAGGGGGCGGGAGAGACCCAGTACTTC.

The V and J genes are TRBV15 and TRBJ2-3, with TRBD1 as a possible D gene (6 bases). CDR1 and CDR2 from the germline V gene are LNHNV and YYDKDF (reference sequence). This CDR3 is built from 17 residues. Trimming stripped 1 base from V and 7 bases from J, with 21 bases between. CDR3: CATSRGVAGVIVNTQYF. DNA for the CDR3: TGTGCCACCAGCAGAGGGGTAGCAGGGGTGATTGTGAATACGCAGTATTTT.